This is a list of T cell receptor beta chains from one sample in a study of blood T cell repertoires in COVID-19. Measured with immunoSEQ multiplex PCR; TCRdb has only the in-frame clones, and not every one. The sample has approximately 190,000 clones; 82% are singletons. Specimen: PBMCs or T cells enriched from blood (not recorded which). The receptors come from a woman aged 60-75 years with acute COVID-19. The CDR3 runs from the conserved cysteine through the conserved F or W. D genes are given only for firm matches. The size entry is marked missing in some rows and otherwise reads once, few, many or a size class.

d_call j_call clone_size v_call cdr3_aa cdr3_nt
. TRBJ1-5 few TRBV10-1 CATSEGSSQPQHF TGCGCCACCAGCGAGGGTTCTAGTCAGCCCCAGCATTTT
. TRBJ2-2 . TRBV7-9 CASSTISGAGELFF TGTGCCAGCAGCACCATTTCCGGTGCCGGGGAGCTGTTTTTT
. TRBJ2-5 once TRBV10-2 CASSAVREETQYF TGCGCCAGCAGTGCGGTGAGGGAAGAGACCCAGTACTTC
. TRBJ2-1 . TRBV2 CASSATGEQFF TGTGCCAGCAGTGCTACGGGTGAGCAGTTCTTC
TRBD2 TRBJ2-5 . TRBV19 CATESGRAGGETQYF TGTGCCACGGAGAGCGGGAGGGCCGGGGGAGAGACCCAGTACTTC
. TRBJ1-2 few TRBV19 CASRETGYGYTF TGTGCCAGTAGGGAGACAGGTTATGGCTACACCTTC
TRBD1 TRBJ1-6 . TRBV28 CASRSGTGSFSSPLHF TGTGCCAGCAGGTCCGGGACAGGGTCTTTCAGTTCACCCCTCCACTTT
. TRBJ1-5 . TRBV7-2 CASSYSSGQTNQPQHF TGTGCCAGCAGCTATTCCTCTGGACAGACAAATCAGCCCCAGCATTTT
TRBD2 TRBJ2-4 . TRBV19 CASSTKGAGVGIQYF TGTGCCAGTAGTACCAAAGGGGCGGGAGTAGGCATTCAGTACTTC
TRBD2 TRBJ2-7 . TRBV5-6 CASSLVVTSGWGGFLEYF TGTGCCAGCAGCTTGGTTGTGACTAGCGGGTGGGGAGGTTTTCTGGAGTACTTC
TRBD1 TRBJ1-4 few TRBV10-3 CAIGGQGYVFF TGTGCCATCGGGGGACAGGGGTACGTGTTTTTT
TRBD2 TRBJ2-3 . TRBV5-1 CASKVLGLAGKSDTQYF TGCGCCAGCAAAGTTTTAGGACTAGCGGGAAAGTCAGATACGCAGTATTTT
TRBD1 TRBJ2-2 . TRBV7-9 CASSLTRGSGELFF TGTGCCAGCAGCCTCACCAGGGGGAGCGGGGAGCTGTTTTTT
. TRBJ1-6 once TRBV27 CASSASRGAYNSPLHF TGTGCCAGCAGTGCCAGTCGGGGGGCCTATAATTCACCCCTCCACTTT
. TRBJ1-5 few TRBV4-1 CASSQEGRGGPQHF TGCGCCAGCAGCCAAGAAGGAAGGGGAGGACCCCAGCATTTT
TRBD2 TRBJ2-7 . TRBV19 CASSRLQAGDTYEQYF TGTGCCAGTAGCAGACTCCAAGCGGGAGACACCTACGAGCAGTACTTC
TRBD1 TRBJ1-1 . TRBV27 CASSSSGTGNTEAFF TGTGCCAGCAGTTCCTCCGGGACAGGAAACACTGAAGCTTTCTTT
. TRBJ1-1 once TRBV28 CASSLSSGTPNTEAFF TGTGCCAGCAGTTTATCGTCCGGGACACCGAACACTGAAGCTTTCTTT
TRBD1 TRBJ1-1 . TRBV6-5 CASSFWTGANTEAFF TGTGCCAGCAGTTTTTGGACAGGGGCAAACACTGAAGCTTTCTTT
TRBD1 TRBJ1-4 few TRBV5-6 CASSLQGAGEKLFF TGTGCCAGCAGTTTACAGGGGGCGGGAGAAAAACTGTTTTTT
. TRBJ1-5 once TRBV2 CASSVSGVNYSNQPQHF TGTGCCAGCAGTGTATCAGGGGTAAATTATAGCAATCAGCCCCAGCATTTT
. TRBJ1-5 . TRBV28 CASSPGTLGVHQPQHF TGTGCCAGCAGTCCCGGGACATTGGGAGTCCATCAGCCCCAGCATTTT
TRBD1 TRBJ2-3 once TRBV4-1 CASSQGQGEATDTQYF TGCGCCAGCAGCCAAGGACAGGGGGAGGCGACAGATACGCAGTATTTT
TRBD2 TRBJ2-7 . TRBV7-2 CASQKRGSYEQYF TGTGCCAGCCAGAAGCGGGGGAGCTACGAGCAGTACTTC
. TRBJ1-1 . TRBV7-9 CASSPGQLNTEAFF TGTGCCAGCAGCCCCGGACAGTTGAACACTGAAGCTTTCTTT
TRBD1 TRBJ1-2 . TRBV12-3/TRBV12-4 CASRGQGNYGYTF TGTGCCAGCAGAGGACAGGGGAACTATGGCTACACCTTC
. TRBJ1-2 few TRBV3-1/TRBV3-2 CASSQGGGPYGYTF TGTGCCAGCAGCCAAGGAGGGGGACCCTATGGCTACACCTTC
TRBD1 TRBJ1-1 . TRBV19 CASSGLRDRLTNEAFF TGTGCCAGTAGTGGTCTCCGGGACAGGCTGACAAATGAAGCTTTCTTT
. TRBJ2-5 . TRBV21-1 CASSSRDGETQYF TGTGCCAGCAGCAGCCGGGATGGGGAGACCCAGTACTTC
. TRBJ1-4 few TRBV27 CASRTLTGRSNEKLFF TGTGCCAGCAGAACCTTAACAGGGCGAAGTAATGAAAAACTGTTTTTT
TRBD1 TRBJ1-6 . TRBV3-1/TRBV3-2 CASSQTGGFNNSPLHF TGTGCCAGCAGCCAGACAGGGGGGTTTAATAATTCACCCCTCCACTTT
TRBD1 TRBJ2-5 . TRBV19 CASTPGQQETQYF TGTGCCAGTACCCCGGGACAGCAAGAGACCCAGTACTTC
TRBD1 TRBJ2-5 . TRBV29-1 CSARRTGVETQYF TGCAGCGCCCGGCGGACAGGGGTAGAGACCCAGTACTTC
. TRBJ1-1 . TRBV20-1 CSARDPPEAFF TGCAGTGCTAGAGATCCTCCTGAAGCTTTCTTT
. TRBJ1-2 once TRBV25-1 CASSETGLGYTF TGTGCCAGCAGTGAAACAGGGCTTGGCTACACCTTC
. TRBJ2-7 few TRBV11-2 CASSSSYRSSSYEQYF TGTGCCAGCAGCTCGTCGTACAGGTCCAGCTCCTACGAGCAGTACTTC
TRBD1 TRBJ1-5 . TRBV6-2/TRBV6-3 CASSYQTGPTWGQPQHF TGTGCCAGCAGTTACCAGACAGGGCCCACCTGGGGACAGCCCCAGCATTTT
TRBD1 TRBJ1-6 . TRBV27 CASSGDRTGRISPLHF TGTGCCAGCAGTGGGGATAGGACAGGGAGGATTTCACCCCTCCACTTT
. TRBJ1-2 . TRBV28 CASMITGGYTF TGTGCCAGCATGATAACAGGTGGCTACACCTTC
. TRBJ1-2 few TRBV7-2 CASSLEWGQGGYTF TGTGCCAGCAGCTTAGAATGGGGGCAGGGTGGCTACACCTTC
. TRBJ1-2 . TRBV18 CASSPEGDYGYTF TGTGCCAGCTCACCTGAAGGGGACTATGGCTACACCTTC
TRBD1 TRBJ1-2 . TRBV25-1 CASRESSRGRGYGYTF TGTGCCAGCAGGGAAAGTTCCAGGGGGCGCGGCTATGGCTACACCTTC
. TRBJ2-1 . TRBV29-1 CSVGTGINEQFF TGCAGCGTAGGAACAGGGATCAATGAGCAGTTCTTC
TRBD1 TRBJ1-2 . TRBV5-6 CASSSGQETLFNYGYTF TGTGCCAGCAGCTCCGGACAGGAGACCCTCTTTAACTATGGCTACACCTTC
. TRBJ2-1 . TRBV19 CASTPKGQFFNEQFF TGTGCCAGTACCCCGAAGGGACAATTTTTCAATGAGCAGTTCTTC
. TRBJ2-1 few TRBV7-7 CASSTGGQLGNEQFF TGTGCCAGCAGCACGGGCGGACAGTTGGGCAATGAGCAGTTCTTC
. TRBJ2-2 . TRBV27 CASSHGQLNTGELFF TGTGCCAGCAGCCATGGACAGCTGAACACCGGGGAGCTGTTTTTT
. TRBJ2-3 . TRBV6-5 CASSYSLPTDTQYF TGTGCCAGCAGTTACTCACTACCGACAGATACGCAGTATTTT
TRBD2 TRBJ2-2 . TRBV3-1/TRBV3-2 CASSQNSGRAAGELFF TGTGCCAGCAGCCAAAACAGTGGGAGGGCCGCCGGGGAGCTGTTTTTT
. TRBJ2-3 . TRBV28 CASSLIGLTDTQYF TGTGCCAGCAGTTTAATCGGGTTAACAGATACGCAGTATTTT
TRBD2 TRBJ2-1 few TRBV10-3 CAISPGSRLALYNEQFF TGTGCCATCAGTCCCGGTTCTCGACTAGCGTTGTACAATGAGCAGTTCTTC
. TRBJ1-2 . TRBV11-2 CASSRRQGRDYYGYTF TGTGCCAGCAGCCGACGCCAGGGGAGGGACTACTATGGCTACACCTTC
TRBD1 TRBJ1-6 . TRBV5-4 CASSRDSNSPLHF TGTGCCAGCAGCCGGGACAGTAATTCACCCCTCCACTTT
. TRBJ2-1 . TRBV24-1 CATSDIGGSTNEQFF TGTGCCACCAGTGATATAGGGGGTAGCACCAATGAGCAGTTCTTC
TRBD2 TRBJ2-7 . TRBV19 CASSTLADNFYEQYF TGTGCCAGTAGTACACTAGCGGACAACTTCTACGAGCAGTACTTC